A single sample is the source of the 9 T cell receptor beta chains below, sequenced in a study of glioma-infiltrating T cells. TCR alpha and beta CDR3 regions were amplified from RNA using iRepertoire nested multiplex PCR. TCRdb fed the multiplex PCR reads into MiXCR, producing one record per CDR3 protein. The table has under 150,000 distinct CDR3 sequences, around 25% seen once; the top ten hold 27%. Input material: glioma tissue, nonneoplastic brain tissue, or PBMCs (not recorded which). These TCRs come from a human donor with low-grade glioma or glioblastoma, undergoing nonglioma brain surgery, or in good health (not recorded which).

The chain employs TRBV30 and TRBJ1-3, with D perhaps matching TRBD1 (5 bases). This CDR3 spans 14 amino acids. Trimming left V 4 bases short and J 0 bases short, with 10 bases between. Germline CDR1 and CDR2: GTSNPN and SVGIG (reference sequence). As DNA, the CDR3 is TGTGCCTGGACCCGCCAGGGCTCTGGAAACACCATATATTTT. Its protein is CAWTRQGSGNTIYF.

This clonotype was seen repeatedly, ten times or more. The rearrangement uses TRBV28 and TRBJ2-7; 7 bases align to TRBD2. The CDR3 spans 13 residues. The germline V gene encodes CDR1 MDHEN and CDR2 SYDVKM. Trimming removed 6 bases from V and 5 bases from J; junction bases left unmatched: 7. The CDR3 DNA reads TGTGCCAGCAGCTCCCCCGGGAGGCACGAGCAGTACGTC. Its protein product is CASSSPGRHEQYV.

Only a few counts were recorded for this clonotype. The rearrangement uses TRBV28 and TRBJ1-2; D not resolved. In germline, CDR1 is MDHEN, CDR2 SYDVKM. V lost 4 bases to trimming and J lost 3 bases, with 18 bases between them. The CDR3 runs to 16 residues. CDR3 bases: TGTGCCAGCAGTTCCGTTAGGGTTTTCGCGGACTATGGCTACACCTTC. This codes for CASSSVRVFADYGYTF.

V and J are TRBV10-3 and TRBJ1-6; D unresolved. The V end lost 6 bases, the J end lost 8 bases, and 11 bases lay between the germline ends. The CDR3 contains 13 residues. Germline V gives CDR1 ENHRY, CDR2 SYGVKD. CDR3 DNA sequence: TGTGCCATCAGGCAGCCCCCCTATTCACCCCTCCACTTT. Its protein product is CAIRQPPYSPLHF.

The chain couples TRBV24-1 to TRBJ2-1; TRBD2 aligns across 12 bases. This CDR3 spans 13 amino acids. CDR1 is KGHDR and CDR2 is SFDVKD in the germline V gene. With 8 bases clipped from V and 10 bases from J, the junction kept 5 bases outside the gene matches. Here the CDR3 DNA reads TGTGCCACCACTAGCGGGGGGGCTGGAGAGCAGTTCTTC. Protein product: CATTSGGAGEQFF.

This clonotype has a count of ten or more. CDR3 bases: TGTGCCAGCAGTCGACAGGGGGGCAATCAGCCCCAGCATTTT. Protein product: CASSRQGGNQPQHF. V is TRBV6-1 and J is TRBJ1-5, with 9 bases identical to TRBD1. Per the germline V gene, CDR1 is MNHNS and CDR2 is SASEGT. With 5 bases clipped from V and 2 bases from J, the junction kept 1 base outside the gene matches. This CDR3 spans 14 amino acids.

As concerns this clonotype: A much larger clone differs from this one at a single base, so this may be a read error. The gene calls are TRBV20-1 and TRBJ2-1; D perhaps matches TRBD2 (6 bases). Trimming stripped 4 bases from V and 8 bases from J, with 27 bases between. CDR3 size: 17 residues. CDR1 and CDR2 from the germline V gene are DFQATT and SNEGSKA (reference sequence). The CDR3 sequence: CSAIPIGGRFTGYEQFF. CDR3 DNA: TGCAGTGCTATCCCCATCGGGGGACGGTTTACAGGCTATGAGCAGTTCTTC.

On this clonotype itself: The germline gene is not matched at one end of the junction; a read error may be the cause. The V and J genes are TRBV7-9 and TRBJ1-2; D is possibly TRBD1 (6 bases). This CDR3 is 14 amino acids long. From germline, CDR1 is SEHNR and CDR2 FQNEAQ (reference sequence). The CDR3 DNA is TGTGCCAGCAGCCAAGGACAGACCTTCTATAGCTACACCTTC. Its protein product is CASSQGQTFYSYTF.

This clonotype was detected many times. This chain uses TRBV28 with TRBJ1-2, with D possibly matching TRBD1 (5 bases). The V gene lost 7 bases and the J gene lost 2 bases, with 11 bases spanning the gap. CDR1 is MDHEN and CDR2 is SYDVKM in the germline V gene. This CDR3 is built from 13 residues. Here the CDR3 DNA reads TGTGCCAGCACCATGGGGCAAAACTATGGCTACACCTTC. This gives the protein CASTMGQNYGYTF.